The present TCR beta chain was sequenced within a study of cytomegalovirus exposure and HLA in healthy donors. The length of the CDR3 is 15 residues. V lost 0 bases to trimming and J lost 4 bases; unmatched junction nucleotides: 3. CDR1 SGDLS and CDR2 YYNGEE come from the germline V gene. Sequenced by immunoSEQ multiplex PCR; TCRdb stores in-frame clones only, minus some. The table records roughly 65,000 clones, roughly nine tenths of them present only once. Regarding the study as a whole: Later, an analysis found that TCR clusters from the first cohort tended to co-occur in the 120 validation repertoires.

The count of this clone is one. Its antigen is not known. The clonotype was recovered from a man between 18 and 35 years old in good health and CMV-seronegative. The source material was PBMCs. V and J are TRBV9 and TRBJ2-1; 8 bases agree with TRBD2. The CDR3 spells CASSVGAGVYNEQFF. The CDR3 coding sequence is TGTGCCAGCAGCGTAGGAGCGGGGGTGTACAATGAGCAGTTCTTC.